This TCR beta chain was captured in a study of CD8+ T cells in alopecia areata. Whole-study results and caveats: Shared TCR sequences were less clear between patients than in mice, possibly partly from HLA diversity. Normal skin's resident alphabeta T cells are also sequenced in scalp samples.

The CDR3 consists of 14 residues. The V gene lost 4 bases and the J gene lost 4 bases, with 14 bases spanning the gap. The germline gives CDR1 MDHEN, CDR2 SYDVKM. Sorting of PBMCs yielded the CD4+ and CD8+ T cells. Of note for this clone: The target antigen is unknown.

Sequencing used cDNA as its template, made by extracting RNA and reverse transcribing it. The method was immunoSEQ multiplex PCR; TCRdb's version includes in-frame clones alone and lacks a portion of them. The table lists roughly 100,000 clones, about 60% of them singletons. Specimen: CD4+ T cells sorted from blood. This rearrangement joins TRBV28 to TRBJ2-7; possibly TRBD1 or TRBD2 for D (5 bases each). The sequence derives from a human donor in good health. In nucleotides, the CDR3 is TGTGCCAGCAGTTCGGGACCGCCCATTTACGAGCAGTACTTC. This sequence encodes CASSSGPPIYEQYF.